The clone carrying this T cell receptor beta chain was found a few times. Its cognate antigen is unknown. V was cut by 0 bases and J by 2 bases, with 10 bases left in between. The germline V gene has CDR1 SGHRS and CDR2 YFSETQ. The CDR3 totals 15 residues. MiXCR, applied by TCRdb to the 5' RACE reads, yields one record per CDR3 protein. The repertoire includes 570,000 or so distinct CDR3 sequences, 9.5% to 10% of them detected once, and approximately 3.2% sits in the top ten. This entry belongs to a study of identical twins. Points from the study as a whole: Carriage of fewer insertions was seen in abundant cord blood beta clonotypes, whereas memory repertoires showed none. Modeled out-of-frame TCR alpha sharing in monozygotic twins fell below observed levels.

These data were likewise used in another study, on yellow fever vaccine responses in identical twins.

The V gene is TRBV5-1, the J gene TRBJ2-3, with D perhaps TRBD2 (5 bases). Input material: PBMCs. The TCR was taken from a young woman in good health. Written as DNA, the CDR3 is TGCGCCAGCAGCTTGGGCGGGTCACACACAGATACGCAGTATTTT. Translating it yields CASSLGGSHTDTQYF. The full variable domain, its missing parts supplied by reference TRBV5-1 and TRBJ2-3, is KAGVTQTPRYLIKTRGQQVTLSCSPISGHRSVSWYQQTPGQGLQFLFEYFSETQRNKGNFPGRFSGRQFSNSRSEMNVSTLELGDSALYLCASSLGGSHTDTQYFGPGTRLTVL.